This T cell receptor (beta chain) emerged from a study of blood T cells in healthy people across ages. Trimming pared 4 bases from V and 4 bases from J, leaving 17 bases between. Looked up from germline, CDR1 is SGHRS and CDR2 is YFSETQ. The CDR3 is 15 amino acids. A second 7 to 11 cycle PCR used barcoded and J-beta primers. TCRdb re-called the 5' RACE reads through MiXCR, storing one row per CDR3 protein. The table lists about 670,000 distinct CDR3 sequences, roughly two fifths of them singletons. This clonotype occurred a few times. The source is an older man in good health. The V and J genes are TRBV5-1 and TRBJ1-2; D is possibly TRBD1 (6 bases). The sequenced sample consisted of blood. CDR3 bases: TGCGCCAGCAGCCCCCGGACAGTCCAAGGCTATGGCTACACCTTC. Amino acid sequence: CASSPRTVQGYGYTF.